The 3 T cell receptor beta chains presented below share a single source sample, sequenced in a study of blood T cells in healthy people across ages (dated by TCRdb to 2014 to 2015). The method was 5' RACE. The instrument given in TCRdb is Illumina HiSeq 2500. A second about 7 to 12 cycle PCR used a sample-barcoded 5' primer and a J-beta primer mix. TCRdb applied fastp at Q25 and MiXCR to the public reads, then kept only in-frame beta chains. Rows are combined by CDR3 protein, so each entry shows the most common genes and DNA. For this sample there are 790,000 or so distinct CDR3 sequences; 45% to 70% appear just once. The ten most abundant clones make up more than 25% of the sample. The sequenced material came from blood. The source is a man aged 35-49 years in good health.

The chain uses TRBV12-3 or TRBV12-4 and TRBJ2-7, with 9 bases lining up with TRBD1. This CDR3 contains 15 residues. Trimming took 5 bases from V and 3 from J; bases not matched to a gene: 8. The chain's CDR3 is CASSAGTGIRYEQYF. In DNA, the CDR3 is TGTGCCAGCAGTGCCGGGACAGGGATACGCTACGAGCAGTACTTC.

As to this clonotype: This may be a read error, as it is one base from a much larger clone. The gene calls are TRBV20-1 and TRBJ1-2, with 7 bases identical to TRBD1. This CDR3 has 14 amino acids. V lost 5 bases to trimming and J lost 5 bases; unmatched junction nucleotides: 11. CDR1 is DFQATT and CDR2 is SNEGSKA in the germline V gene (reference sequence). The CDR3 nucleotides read TGCAGTGCTCAGGAAACAGGGGAAGGATATGGCTACACCTTC. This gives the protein CSAQETGEGYGYTF.

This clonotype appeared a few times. The CDR3 region has the DNA TGCGCCAGCAGCTTGGGGGACAGGTCCTCCTACGAGCAGTACTTC. It translates to CASSLGDRSSYEQYF. The chain combines TRBV5-1 with TRBJ2-7, with 8 positions matching TRBD1. The CDR3 runs 15 residues. V gave up 0 bases and J gave up 0 bases; unmatched junction bases: 2. In germline, CDR1 is SGHRS, CDR2 YFSETQ.